The 3 T cell receptor beta chains below come from one sample, sequenced in a study of blood T cell repertoires in COVID-19. Only in-frame clones appear in the TCRdb table, and some are missing; sequencing was by immunoSEQ multiplex PCR. The sample includes 60,000 to 65,000 clones, around 82% seen only once; the top ten take approximately 14%. The specimen was peripheral blood. The source is a man aged 55 to 70 with COVID-19, enrolled during active disease.

This sequence joins TRBV5-1 and TRBJ2-5; unclear D gene. The CDR3 is 15 residues long. Germline V gene lookup returns CDR1 SGHRS and CDR2 YFSETQ. The V end was cut by 0 bases, the J end by 2 bases, with 11 bases between. The CDR3 bases are TGCGCCAGCAGCTTGGCTCTAGGCGAGCAAGAGACCCAGTACTTC. Its translation is CASSLALGEQETQYF.

The chain is built from TRBV30 and TRBJ2-5; 8 bases are shared with TRBD2. V trimming: 0 bases; J trimming: 13 bases; junction bases outside the gene matches: 4. The CDR3 sequence is 11 residues long. Germline V gives CDR1 GTSNPN, CDR2 SVGIG (reference sequence). The CDR3 nucleotides read TGTGCCTGGAGTGTCGGCCGGGAGGGGTACTTC. Protein: CAWSVGREGYF.

The chain couples TRBV11-2 to TRBJ2-7; D is possibly TRBD2 (6 bases). Germline CDR1 SGHAT, CDR2 FQNNGV. V lost 3 bases and J 6 bases, leaving 12 bases between the germline ends. This CDR3 has 13 amino acids. The CDR3, as DNA: TGTGCCAGCAGCTTTGGTTTCGGGAGCGAGCAGTACTTC. It is translated as CASSFGFGSEQYF.